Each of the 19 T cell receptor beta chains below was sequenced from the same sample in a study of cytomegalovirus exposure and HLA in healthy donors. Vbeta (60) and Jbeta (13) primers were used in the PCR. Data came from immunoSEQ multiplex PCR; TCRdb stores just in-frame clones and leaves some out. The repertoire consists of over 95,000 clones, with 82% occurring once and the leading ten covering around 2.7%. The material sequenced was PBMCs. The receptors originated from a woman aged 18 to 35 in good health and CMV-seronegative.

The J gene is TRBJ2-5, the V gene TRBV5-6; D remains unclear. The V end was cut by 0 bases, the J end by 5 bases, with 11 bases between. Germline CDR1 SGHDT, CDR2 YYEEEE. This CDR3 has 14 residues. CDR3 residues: CASSLAGQSETQYF. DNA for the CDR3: TGTGCCAGCAGCTTGGCAGGCCAGTCGGAGACCCAGTACTTC.

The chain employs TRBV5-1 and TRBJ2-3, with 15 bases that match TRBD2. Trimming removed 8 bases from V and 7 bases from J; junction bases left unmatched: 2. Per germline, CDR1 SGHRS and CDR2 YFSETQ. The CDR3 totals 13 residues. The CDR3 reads CASGTSGGNTQYF. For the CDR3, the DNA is TGCGCCAGTGGGACTAGCGGGGGGAATACGCAGTATTTT.

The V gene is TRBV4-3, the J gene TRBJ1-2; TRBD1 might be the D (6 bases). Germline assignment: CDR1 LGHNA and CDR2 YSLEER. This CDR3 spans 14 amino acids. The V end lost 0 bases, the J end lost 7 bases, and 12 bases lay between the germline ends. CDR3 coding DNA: TGCGCCAGCAGCCAAGATGAAGGCAGGGGTGGCTACACCTTC. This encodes CASSQDEGRGGYTF.

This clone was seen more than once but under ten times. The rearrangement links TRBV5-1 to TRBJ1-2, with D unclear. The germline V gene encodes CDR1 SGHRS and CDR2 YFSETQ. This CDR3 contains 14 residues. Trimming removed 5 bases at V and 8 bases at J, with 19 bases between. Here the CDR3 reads CASRPEGPVEGYTF. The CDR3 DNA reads TGCGCCAGCAGACCCGAGGGCCCGGTGGAGGGCTACACCTTC.

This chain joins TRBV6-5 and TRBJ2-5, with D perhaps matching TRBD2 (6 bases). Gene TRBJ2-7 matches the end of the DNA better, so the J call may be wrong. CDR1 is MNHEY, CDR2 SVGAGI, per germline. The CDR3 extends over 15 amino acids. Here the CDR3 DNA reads TGTGCCAGCAGTCCTTCAAGCGGGCCGACCTACGAGCAGTACTTC. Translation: CASSPSSGPTYEQYF.

CDR3 nucleotides: TGTGCCAGCAGCCAAAGACAGGGGGCGAAAAACACTGAAGCTTTCTTT. Protein product: CASSQRQGAKNTEAFF. The J gene is TRBJ1-1, the V gene TRBV11-3; the match to TRBD1 covers 10 bases. Per germline, CDR1 SGHNT and CDR2 YENEEA. The CDR3 has 16 amino acids. J gave up 2 bases and V 5 bases, and 8 bases lay outside the gene matches. The full variable domain, with the rest looked up from reference TRBV11-3 and TRBJ1-1, is EAGVVQSPRYKIIEKKQPVAFWCNPISGHNTLYWYLQNLGQGPELLIRYENEEAVDDSQLPKDRFSAERLKGVDSTLKIQPAELGDSAVYLCASSQRQGAKNTEAFFGQGTRLTVV.

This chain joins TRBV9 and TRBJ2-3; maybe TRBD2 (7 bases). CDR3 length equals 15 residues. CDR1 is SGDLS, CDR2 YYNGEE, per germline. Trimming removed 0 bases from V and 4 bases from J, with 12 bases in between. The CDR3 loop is CASSVVSGGSDTQYF. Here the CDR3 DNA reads TGTGCCAGCAGCGTAGTCTCGGGGGGCTCAGATACGCAGTATTTT.

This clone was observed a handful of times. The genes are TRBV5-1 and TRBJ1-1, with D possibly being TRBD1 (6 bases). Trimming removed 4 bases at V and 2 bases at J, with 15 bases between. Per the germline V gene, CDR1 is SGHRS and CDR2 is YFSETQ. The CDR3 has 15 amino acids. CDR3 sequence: CASSLGGSPNTEAFF. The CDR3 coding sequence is TGCGCCAGCAGCCTGGGGGGCAGCCCTAACACTGAAGCTTTCTTT.

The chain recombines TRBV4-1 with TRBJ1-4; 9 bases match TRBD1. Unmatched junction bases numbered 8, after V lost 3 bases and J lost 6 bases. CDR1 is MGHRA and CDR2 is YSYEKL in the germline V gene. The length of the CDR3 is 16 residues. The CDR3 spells CASSHGTGTGHEKLFF. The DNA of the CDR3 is TGCGCCAGCAGCCATGGAACCGGGACAGGGCATGAAAAACTGTTTTTT.

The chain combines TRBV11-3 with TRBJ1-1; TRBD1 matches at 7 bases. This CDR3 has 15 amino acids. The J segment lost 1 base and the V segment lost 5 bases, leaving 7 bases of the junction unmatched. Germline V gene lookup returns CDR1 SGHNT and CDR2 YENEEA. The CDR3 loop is CASSPMGQTNTEAFF. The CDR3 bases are TGTGCCAGCAGCCCTATGGGACAGACGAACACTGAAGCTTTCTTT.

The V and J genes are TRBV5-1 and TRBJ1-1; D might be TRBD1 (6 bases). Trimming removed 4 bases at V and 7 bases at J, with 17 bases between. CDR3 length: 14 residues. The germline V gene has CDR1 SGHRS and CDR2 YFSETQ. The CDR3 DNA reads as TGCGCCAGCAGCCCGGGGGGGGGACATAGTGAAGCTTTCTTT. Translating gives CASSPGGGHSEAFF.

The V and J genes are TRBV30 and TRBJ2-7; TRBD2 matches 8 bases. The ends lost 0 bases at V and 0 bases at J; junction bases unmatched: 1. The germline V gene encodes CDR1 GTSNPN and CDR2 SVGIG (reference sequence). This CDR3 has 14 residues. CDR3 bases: TGTGCCTGGAGTGTCGGGGGGGGCTCCTACGAGCAGTACGTC. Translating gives CAWSVGGGSYEQYV.

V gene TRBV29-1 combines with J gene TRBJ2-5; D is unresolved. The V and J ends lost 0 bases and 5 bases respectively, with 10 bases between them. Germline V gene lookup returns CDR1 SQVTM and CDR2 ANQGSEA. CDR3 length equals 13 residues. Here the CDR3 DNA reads TGCAGCGTTGAAGATGTTGCTAGGGAGACCCAGTACTTC. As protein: CSVEDVARETQYF.

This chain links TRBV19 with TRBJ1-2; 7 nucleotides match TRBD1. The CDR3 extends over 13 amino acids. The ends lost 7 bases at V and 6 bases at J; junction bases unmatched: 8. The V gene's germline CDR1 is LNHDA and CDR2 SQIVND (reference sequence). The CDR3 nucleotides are TGTGCCAGTACCCAAGACAGGGAAGATGGCTACACCTTC. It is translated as CASTQDREDGYTF.

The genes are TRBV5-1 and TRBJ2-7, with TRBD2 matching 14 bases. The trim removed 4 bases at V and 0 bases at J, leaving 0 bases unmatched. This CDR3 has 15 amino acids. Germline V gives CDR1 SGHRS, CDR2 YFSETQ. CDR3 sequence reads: CASSGTSGSSYEQYF. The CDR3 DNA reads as TGCGCCAGCAGCGGGACTAGCGGGAGCTCCTACGAGCAGTACTTC.

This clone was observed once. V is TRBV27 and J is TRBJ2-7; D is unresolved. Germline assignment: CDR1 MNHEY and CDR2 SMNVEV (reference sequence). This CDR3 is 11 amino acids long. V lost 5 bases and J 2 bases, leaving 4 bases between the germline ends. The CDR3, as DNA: TGTGCCAGCAGTACTGCCTACGAGCAGTACTTC. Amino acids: CASSTAYEQYF.

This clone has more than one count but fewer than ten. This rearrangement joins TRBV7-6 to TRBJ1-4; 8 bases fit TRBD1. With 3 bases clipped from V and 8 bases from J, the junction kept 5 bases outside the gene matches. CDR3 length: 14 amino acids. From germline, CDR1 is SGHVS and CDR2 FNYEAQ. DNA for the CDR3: TGTGCCAGCAGCTTGAGCGACAGGGGCGAAAAACTGTTTTTT. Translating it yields CASSLSDRGEKLFF.

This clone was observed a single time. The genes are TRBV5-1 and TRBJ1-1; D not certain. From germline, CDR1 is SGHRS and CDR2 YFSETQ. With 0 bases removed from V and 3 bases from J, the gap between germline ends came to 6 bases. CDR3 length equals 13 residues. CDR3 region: CASSLGYYTEAFF. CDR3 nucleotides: TGCGCCAGCAGCTTGGGGTACTACACTGAAGCTTTCTTT.

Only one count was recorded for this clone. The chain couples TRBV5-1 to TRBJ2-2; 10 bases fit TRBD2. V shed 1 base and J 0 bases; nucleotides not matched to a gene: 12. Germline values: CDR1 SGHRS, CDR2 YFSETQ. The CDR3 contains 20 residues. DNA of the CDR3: TGCGCCAGCAGCTTGTCCCTCAGCGGGAGGGTTGGGGCGAACACCGGGGAGCTGTTTTTT. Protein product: CASSLSLSGRVGANTGELFF.